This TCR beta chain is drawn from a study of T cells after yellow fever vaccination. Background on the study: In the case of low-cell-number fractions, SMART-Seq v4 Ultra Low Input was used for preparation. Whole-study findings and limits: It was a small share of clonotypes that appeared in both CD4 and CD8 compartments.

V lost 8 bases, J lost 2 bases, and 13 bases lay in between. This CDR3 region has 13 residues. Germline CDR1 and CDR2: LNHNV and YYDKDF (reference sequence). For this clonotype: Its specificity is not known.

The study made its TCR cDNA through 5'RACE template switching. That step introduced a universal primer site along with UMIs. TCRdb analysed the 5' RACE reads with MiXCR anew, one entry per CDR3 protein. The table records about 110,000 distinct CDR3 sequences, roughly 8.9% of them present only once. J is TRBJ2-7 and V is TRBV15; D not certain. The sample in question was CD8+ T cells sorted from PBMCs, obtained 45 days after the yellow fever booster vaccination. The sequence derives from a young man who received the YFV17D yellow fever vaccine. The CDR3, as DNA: TGTGCCACCGCCTTGGTGCGAACCTACGAGCAGTACTTC. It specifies CATALVRTYEQYF.